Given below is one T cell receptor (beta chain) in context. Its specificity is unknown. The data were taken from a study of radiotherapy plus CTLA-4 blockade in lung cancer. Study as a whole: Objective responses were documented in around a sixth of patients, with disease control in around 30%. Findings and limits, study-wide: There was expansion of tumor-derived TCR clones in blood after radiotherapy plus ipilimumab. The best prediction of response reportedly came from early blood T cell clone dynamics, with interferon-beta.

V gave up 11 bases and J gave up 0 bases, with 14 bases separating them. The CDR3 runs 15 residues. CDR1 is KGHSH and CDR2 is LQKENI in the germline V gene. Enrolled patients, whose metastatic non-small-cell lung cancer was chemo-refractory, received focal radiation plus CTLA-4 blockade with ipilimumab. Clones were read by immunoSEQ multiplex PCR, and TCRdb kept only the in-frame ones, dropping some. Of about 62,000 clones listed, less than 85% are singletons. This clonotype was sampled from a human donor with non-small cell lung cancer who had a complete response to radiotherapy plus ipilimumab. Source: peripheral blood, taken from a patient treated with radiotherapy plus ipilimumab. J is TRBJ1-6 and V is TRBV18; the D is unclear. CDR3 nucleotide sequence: TGTGCCGTATCCCAAACAGCCTCCTATAATTCACCCCTCCACTTT. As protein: CAVSQTASYNSPLHF.